This paragraph covers one T cell receptor beta chain sequence. These data originate in a study of shared clonotypes between healthy human individuals. For unsorted PBMC, 300 ng DNA per replicate equaled roughly 31,000 T cell genomes. Per the original data handling: Owing to the provision of junction-only sequences devoid of quality scores by immunoSEQ, filtering differed. Libraries were prepared by immunoSEQ multiplex PCR; TCRdb keeps only in-frame clonotypes and omits some of them. V, J and clone size are taken as reported in that table, and D and trimming were inferred from the DNA itself. The sample lists about 490,000 clones, approximately 81% occurring once. The length of the CDR3 is 18 residues. V gave up 4 bases and J gave up 2 bases; unmatched junction bases: 11. Looked up from germline, CDR1 is SGHAT and CDR2 is FQNNGV.

The V and J genes are TRBV11-2 and TRBJ2-7; 13 bases map to TRBD2. What was sequenced was PBMCs. This receptor was obtained from a woman aged 40 to 50 in good health. Some clones in this sample may be carry-over from other donors' samples. The CDR3 nucleotides read TGTGCCAGCAGCTCGGGCGGGTGGACTAGCGGGAGTCCCTACGAGCAGTACTTC. The encoded protein is CASSSGGWTSGSPYEQYF.